Described below is a single TCR beta chain sequence and its context. What it recognizes is unknown. These data come from a study of cytomegalovirus exposure and HLA in healthy donors. PCR involved 60 Vbeta and 13 Jbeta primers. TCRdb's copy holds only in-frame clones and misses some; the assay was immunoSEQ multiplex PCR. The top ten clones hold around 15% of a sample with approximately 150,000 clones, nearly 80% of them seen once. The CDR3 runs 12 residues. Germline V CDR1 and CDR2: MNHEY, SVGAGI. The V end was cut by 4 bases, the J end by 2 bases, with 5 bases between. Study results and caveats: Excluded were some V segments that proved indistinguishable, including TRBV6-2 and TRBV6-3. The sole available immune exposure information was CMV serostatus. It was reportedly the case that the classifier diagnosed cytomegalovirus status with high specificity and sensitivity. Earlier analysis yielded a pattern in which most TCR beta V segments were productive about 90% or about 30% of the time.

Sequenced: PBMCs. The source is a woman in her thirties or forties in good health and CMV-seronegative. The V call is TRBV6-5, the J call TRBJ2-5; D not resolved. CDR3 sequence reads: CASSSLQETQYF. The CDR3 DNA reads as TGTGCCAGCAGTTCCCTACAAGAGACCCAGTACTTC.